A single sample is the source of the 27 T cell receptor beta chains below, sequenced in a study of cytotoxic CD8 clonotypes in ibrutinib-treated CLL. The assay was immunoSEQ multiplex PCR, and TCRdb's table has in-frame clones only and misses some. Of approximately 140,000 clones in the sample, approximately 90% are singletons; the top ten hold roughly a tenth. Source: PBMCs, taken after 12 months of ibrutinib treatment. All receptors come from a human donor with chronic lymphocytic leukemia.

The chain has TRBV7-2 and TRBJ1-1; TRBD1 is a possible D gene (5 bases). CDR1 is SGHTA, CDR2 FQGNSA, per germline. The CDR3 covers 13 residues. Trimming shortened V by 10 bases and J by 1 base, and 13 bases separated the two germline ends. In DNA form, the CDR3 reads TGTGCCACCGGGGTCGACAGGAACACTGAAGCTTTCTTT. Translated, it gives CATGVDRNTEAFF.

This clone has only one observation. The J gene is TRBJ2-1, the V gene TRBV4-3; no clear D gene. Trimming left V 2 bases short and J 5 bases short, with 19 bases between. Germline V gene lookup returns CDR1 LGHNA and CDR2 YSLEER. CDR3 size: 17 residues. The CDR3 DNA follows: TGCGCCAGCAGCCAATTTTCCGGAACCGAGACAAACAATGAGCAGTTCTTC. Amino acid sequence: CASSQFSGTETNNEQFF.

V is TRBV6-5 and J is TRBJ1-2, with D possibly matching TRBD1 (6 bases). CDR3 length equals 14 residues. Germline CDR1 reads MNHEY; CDR2 reads SVGAGI. V was cut by 5 bases and J by 4 bases, with 14 bases left in between. CDR3 sequence reads: CASSTRGGAYGYTF. The CDR3, as DNA: TGTGCCAGCAGTACCCGGGGGGGCGCCTATGGCTACACCTTC.

The CDR3 DNA reads TGTGCCAGCAGCTCTGGGCGGCGGGACAATGAGCAGTTCTTC. Translated, it gives CASSSGRRDNEQFF. The V gene is TRBV5-6, the J gene TRBJ2-1, with a tentative D call TRBD2 (5 bases). The CDR3 runs 14 residues. CDR1 is SGHDT, CDR2 YYEEEE, per germline. The V and J ends lost 3 bases and 5 bases respectively, with 12 bases between them.

The V and J genes are TRBV13 and TRBJ2-5; TRBD2 matches 8 bases. The CDR3 sequence is 14 residues long. Germline V gene data show CDR1 as PRHDT and CDR2 as FYEKMQ (reference sequence). The V and J ends lost 5 bases and 5 bases, in that order; junction bases with no gene match: 7. CDR3 amino acids: CASSLSGSRETQYF. In DNA form, the CDR3 reads TGTGCCAGCAGCCTAAGCGGGAGTCGGGAGACCCAGTACTTC.

This chain joins TRBV29-1 and TRBJ2-1; 9 nucleotides agree with TRBD2. The CDR3 is 13 residues long. The ends lost 4 bases at V and 4 bases at J; junction bases unmatched: 2. Germline assignment: CDR1 SQVTM and CDR2 ANQGSEA. The DNA of the CDR3 is TGCAGCGTTGGCGGGAGGGTATACAATGAGCAGTTCTTC. Translated: CSVGGRVYNEQFF.

The chain recombines TRBV7-3 with TRBJ2-1, with TRBD2 identical over 10 bases. This CDR3 has 15 amino acids. The trim removed 5 bases at V and 3 bases at J, leaving 4 bases unmatched. The germline gives CDR1 SGHTA, CDR2 FQGTGA. CDR3 residues: CASSELAGIYNEQFF. The CDR3 DNA sequence: TGTGCCAGCAGCGAACTAGCGGGAATCTACAATGAGCAGTTCTTC.

The chain uses TRBV18 and TRBJ1-1; no clear D. This CDR3 spans 13 amino acids. The germline CDR1 and CDR2 sequences are KGHSH and LQKENI. V was clipped by 0 bases and J by 10 bases, with 12 bases between them. The CDR3 here is CASSPPGEERAFF. As DNA, the CDR3 is TGTGCCAGCTCACCACCCGGGGAAGAGCGAGCTTTCTTT.

The chain uses TRBV9 and TRBJ2-3; D gene unclear. Trimming took off 4 bases at V and 4 bases at J, with 16 bases between the two ends. CDR1 SGDLS and CDR2 YYNGEE come from the germline V gene. This CDR3 spans 15 amino acids. The CDR3 spells CASSPSGLVADTQYF. CDR3 in DNA: TGTGCCAGCAGCCCATCGGGCCTAGTCGCAGATACGCAGTATTTT.

The V and J genes are TRBV27 and TRBJ2-7, with TRBD2 matching over 11 bases. The germline gives CDR1 MNHEY, CDR2 SMNVEV (reference sequence). Losses at the gene ends were 6 bases for V and 7 bases for J; bases not matched to a gene: 5. The CDR3 has 13 residues. CDR3 loop: CASSTSGSGEQYF. CDR3 DNA sequence: TGTGCCAGCAGCACTAGCGGGAGTGGTGAGCAGTACTTC.

Written as DNA, the CDR3 is TGTGCCAGTTCCAGTAGGGCGGGCAATAGCAATCAGCCCCAGCATTTT. As protein: CASSSRAGNSNQPQHF. V gene TRBV27 combines with J gene TRBJ1-5; no reliable D call. CDR1 and CDR2 (germline): MNHEY, SMNVEV (reference sequence). The CDR3 runs to 16 residues. Trimming removed 9 bases at V and 0 bases at J, with 18 bases between.

The J gene is TRBJ2-7, the V gene TRBV10-2, with D possibly being TRBD1 (5 bases). This CDR3 is 14 amino acids long. V was trimmed by 0 bases and J by 2 bases, leaving 8 bases between them. Germline loops: CDR1 WSHSY, CDR2 SAAADI. The CDR3 sequence is CASSESKGAYEQYF. In DNA form, the CDR3 reads TGCGCCAGCAGTGAGTCGAAAGGGGCCTACGAGCAGTACTTC.

This chain links TRBV7-8 with TRBJ1-1; no firm D call. The CDR3 sequence is 14 residues long. The ends were cut back, 1 base at V and 4 bases at J, with 10 bases in the middle. CDR1 SGHVS and CDR2 FQNEAQ come from the germline V gene. The CDR3 here is CASSLGLGITEAFF. The CDR3 DNA reads as TGTGCCAGCAGCTTAGGTTTGGGGATCACTGAAGCTTTCTTT.

The J gene is TRBJ2-7, the V gene TRBV18; no definite D call. Per germline, CDR1 KGHSH and CDR2 LQKENI. This CDR3 is built from 12 residues. Deletions cut 4 bases from V and 4 bases from J, with 8 bases between. The CDR3 nucleotides read TGTGCCAGCTCACGAGACGGATACGAGCAGTACTTC. Protein product: CASSRDGYEQYF. Full variable domain (remainder filled in from reference TRBV18 and TRBJ2-7): NAGVMQNPRHLVRRRGQEARLRCSPMKGHSHVYWYRQLPEEGLKFMVYLQKENIIDESGMPKERFSAEFPKEGPSILRIQQVVRGDSAAYFCASSRDGYEQYFGPGTRLTVT.

Only one count was recorded for this clone. The chain carries TRBV28 and TRBJ2-1; TRBD2 matches at 12 bases. Germline loops: CDR1 MDHEN, CDR2 SYDVKM. Losses at the gene ends were 3 bases for V and 2 bases for J; bases not matched to a gene: 8. The length of the CDR3 is 18 residues. The CDR3 region is CASSFRLAGDFAYNEQFF. The CDR3 bases are TGTGCCAGCAGTTTCCGACTAGCGGGAGACTTTGCCTACAATGAGCAGTTCTTC.

The chain employs TRBV12-2 and TRBJ1-5. TRBV12-2 is designated a pseudogene. The CDR3 is made up of 14 amino acids. CDR3 region: CASRCTGANQPQHF. The CDR3 DNA follows: TGTGCAAGTCGCTGCACGGGAGCCAATCAGCCCCAGCATTTT.

The chain recombines TRBV2 with TRBJ2-3, with unresolved D. The V gene's germline CDR1 is SNHLY and CDR2 FYNNEI. V shed 11 bases and J shed 1 base, with 16 bases lying between them. The length of the CDR3 is 14 residues. CDR3 amino acids: CASRRGSGTDTQYF. The CDR3 region has the DNA TGTGCCTCAAGACGAGGAAGTGGCACAGATACGCAGTATTTT.

This sequence joins TRBV19 and TRBJ2-1; D unresolved. The V and J ends lost 8 bases and 2 bases respectively, with 4 bases between them. Germline loops: CDR1 LNHDA, CDR2 SQIVND (reference sequence). The CDR3 contains 11 residues. CDR3 in DNA: TGTGCCAGTGAAGCCTACAATGAGCAGTTCTTC. Protein product: CASEAYNEQFF.

This clone has only one observation. The chain couples TRBV7-9 to TRBJ1-1; possible D gene TRBD1, 6 bases. Germline CDR1 reads SEHNR; CDR2 reads FQNEAQ (reference sequence). The CDR3 is 17 residues long. V gave up 5 bases and J gave up 5 bases, with 24 bases separating them. The DNA of the CDR3 is TGTGCCAGCAGCACCCACCGAGGGAGCAGGGGAAAAACTGAAGCTTTCTTT. It encodes CASSTHRGSRGKTEAFF.

The chain combines TRBV6-4 with TRBJ2-7, with 11 bases that match TRBD1. Germline assignment: CDR1 MRHNA and CDR2 SNTAGT. The V segment lost 6 bases and the J segment 7 bases; nucleotides outside the gene matches: 11. The CDR3 has 15 amino acids. The CDR3 DNA sequence: TGTGCCAGCAGCCCCGGGACAGGGGGGGGTGCTGAGCAGTACTTC. Amino acids: CASSPGTGGGAEQYF.

This chain uses TRBV29-1 with TRBJ1-3; perhaps TRBD1 as D (6 bases). Trimming took off 7 bases at V and 3 bases at J, with 10 bases between the two ends. CDR3 size: 12 residues. Germline V gene lookup returns CDR1 SQVTM and CDR2 ANQGSEA. The chain's CDR3 is CSGRTDGNTIYF. The CDR3 DNA is TGCAGCGGGAGGACAGATGGAAACACCATATATTTT.

This clone was observed once. The rearrangement uses TRBV6-6 and TRBJ2-1; 9 bases map to TRBD2. The V and J ends lost 8 bases and 7 bases, in that order; junction bases with no gene match: 9. The CDR3 is 14 residues long. CDR1 MNHNY and CDR2 SVGAGI come from the germline V gene (reference sequence). This CDR3 is CASGIAGVLNEQFF. The CDR3, as DNA: TGTGCCAGCGGTATAGCGGGAGTCTTAAATGAGCAGTTCTTC.

This clone has a single count. The chain recombines TRBV9 with TRBJ2-1; 8 nucleotides match TRBD1. This CDR3 has 15 amino acids. V lost 1 base to trimming and J lost 4 bases; unmatched junction nucleotides: 4. Germline assignment: CDR1 SGDLS and CDR2 YYNGEE. The CDR3 DNA reads as TGTGCCAGCAGCGTAATGGGGACAGGATACAATGAGCAGTTCTTC. Amino acids: CASSVMGTGYNEQFF.

This chain links TRBV9 with TRBJ2-3; no firm D call. V lost 2 bases to trimming and J lost 2 bases, with 9 bases between them. This CDR3 has 14 residues. Germline V gene data show CDR1 as SGDLS and CDR2 as YYNGEE. The CDR3 protein is CASSVEQDTDTQYF. The CDR3 DNA is TGTGCCAGCAGCGTTGAGCAGGACACAGATACGCAGTATTTT. Combining the CDR3 with reference TRBV9 and TRBJ2-3 gives the whole variable domain DSGVTQTPKHLITATGQRVTLRCSPRSGDLSVYWYQQSLDQGLQFLIQYYNGEERAKGNILERFSAQQFPDLHSELNLSSLELGDSALYFCASSVEQDTDTQYFGPGTRLTVL.

The chain carries TRBV25-1 and TRBJ1-2; maybe TRBD1 (5 bases). Trimming removed 2 bases at V and 4 bases at J, with 11 bases between. Germline V gene data show CDR1 as MGHDK and CDR2 as SYGVNS. This CDR3 spans 14 amino acids. Written as DNA, the CDR3 is TGTGCCAGCAGTGAAAGACAGCTCCCCTATGGCTACACCTTC. It encodes CASSERQLPYGYTF.

The V and J genes are TRBV7-9 and TRBJ2-1; 13 bases match TRBD2. The CDR3 covers 14 residues. J lost 15 bases, V lost 5 bases, and 10 bases had no gene match. Germline assignment: CDR1 SEHNR and CDR2 FQNEAQ (reference sequence). In nucleotides, the CDR3 is TGTGCCAGCAGCACCCGGACTAGCGGGAGATTCTGGTTCTTC. The encoded protein is CASSTRTSGRFWFF.

The J gene is TRBJ1-4, the V gene TRBV6-5; D perhaps matches TRBD1 (6 bases). Germline V gives CDR1 MNHEY, CDR2 SVGAGI. V was cut by 2 bases and J by 7 bases, with 14 bases left in between. The CDR3 spans 15 residues. The CDR3 DNA is TGTGCCAGCAGTTACCGGGGGCGGGCCAGTGAAAAACTGTTTTTT. Its protein is CASSYRGRASEKLFF.